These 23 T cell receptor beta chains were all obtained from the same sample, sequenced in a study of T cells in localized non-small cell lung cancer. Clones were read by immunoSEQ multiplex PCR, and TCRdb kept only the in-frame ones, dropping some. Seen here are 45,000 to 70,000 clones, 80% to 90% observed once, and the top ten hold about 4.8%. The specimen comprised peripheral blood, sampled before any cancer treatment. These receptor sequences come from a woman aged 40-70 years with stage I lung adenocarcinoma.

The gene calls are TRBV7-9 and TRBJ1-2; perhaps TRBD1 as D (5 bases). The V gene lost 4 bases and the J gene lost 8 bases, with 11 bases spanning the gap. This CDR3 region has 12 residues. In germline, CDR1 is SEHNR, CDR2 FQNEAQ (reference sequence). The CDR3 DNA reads TGTGCCAGCAGCTCGGGGCAGCTCGGCTACACCTTC. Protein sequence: CASSSGQLGYTF. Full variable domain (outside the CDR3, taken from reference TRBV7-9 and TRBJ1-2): DTGVSQNPRHKITKRGQNVTFRCDPISEHNRLYWYRQTLGQGPEFLTYFQNEAQLEKSRLLSDRFSAERPKGSFSTLEIQRTEQGDSAMYLCASSSGQLGYTFGSGTRLTVV.

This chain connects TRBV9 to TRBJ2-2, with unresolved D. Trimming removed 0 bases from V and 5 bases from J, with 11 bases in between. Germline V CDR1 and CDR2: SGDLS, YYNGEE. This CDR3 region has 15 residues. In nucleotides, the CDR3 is TGTGCCAGCAGCGTAGCTGGCCGAGGAACCGGGGAGCTGTTTTTT. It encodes CASSVAGRGTGELFF. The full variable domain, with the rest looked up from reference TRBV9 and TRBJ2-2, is DSGVTQTPKHLITATGQRVTLRCSPRSGDLSVYWYQQSLDQGLQFLIQYYNGEERAKGNILERFSAQQFPDLHSELNLSSLELGDSALYFCASSVAGRGTGELFFGEGSRLTVL.

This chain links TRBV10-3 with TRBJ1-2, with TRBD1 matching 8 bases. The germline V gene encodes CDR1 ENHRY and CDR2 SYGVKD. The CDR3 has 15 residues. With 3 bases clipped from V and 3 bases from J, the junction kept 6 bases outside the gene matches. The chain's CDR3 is CAISDPTGADYGYTF. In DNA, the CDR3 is TGTGCCATCAGTGACCCGACAGGGGCGGACTATGGCTACACCTTC.

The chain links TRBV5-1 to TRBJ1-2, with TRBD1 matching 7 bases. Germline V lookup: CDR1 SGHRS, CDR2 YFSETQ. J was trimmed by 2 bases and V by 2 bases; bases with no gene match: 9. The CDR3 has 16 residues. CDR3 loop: CASSLNTGVGNYGYTF. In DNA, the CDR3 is TGCGCCAGCAGCTTAAACACAGGGGTGGGGAACTATGGCTACACCTTC.

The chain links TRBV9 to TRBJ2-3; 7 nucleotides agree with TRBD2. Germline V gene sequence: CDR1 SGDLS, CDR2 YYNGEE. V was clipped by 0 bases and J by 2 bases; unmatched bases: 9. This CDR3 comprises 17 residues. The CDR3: CASSVATSGAYTDTQYF. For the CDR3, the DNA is TGTGCCAGCAGCGTAGCTACAAGCGGGGCTTACACAGATACGCAGTATTTT. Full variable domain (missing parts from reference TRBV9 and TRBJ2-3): DSGVTQTPKHLITATGQRVTLRCSPRSGDLSVYWYQQSLDQGLQFLIQYYNGEERAKGNILERFSAQQFPDLHSELNLSSLELGDSALYFCASSVATSGAYTDTQYFGPGTRLTVL.

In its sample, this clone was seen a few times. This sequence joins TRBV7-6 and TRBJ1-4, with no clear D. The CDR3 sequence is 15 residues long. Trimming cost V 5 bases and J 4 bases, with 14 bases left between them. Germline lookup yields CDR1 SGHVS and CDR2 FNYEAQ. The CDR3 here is CASSLLLDLNEKLFF. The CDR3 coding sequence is TGTGCCAGCAGCCTCCTTCTGGACCTTAATGAAAAACTGTTTTTT.

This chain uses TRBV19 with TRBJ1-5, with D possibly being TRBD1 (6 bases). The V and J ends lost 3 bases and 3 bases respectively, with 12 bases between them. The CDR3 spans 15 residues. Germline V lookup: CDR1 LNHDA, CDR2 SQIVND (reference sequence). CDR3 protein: CASSIILGANQPQHF. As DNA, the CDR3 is TGTGCCAGTAGTATCATCTTGGGGGCCAATCAGCCCCAGCATTTT.

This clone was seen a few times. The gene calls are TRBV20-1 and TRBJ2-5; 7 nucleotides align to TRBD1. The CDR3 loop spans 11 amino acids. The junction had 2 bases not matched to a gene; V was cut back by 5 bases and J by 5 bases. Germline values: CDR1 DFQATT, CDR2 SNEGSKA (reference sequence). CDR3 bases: TGCAGTGCTTACAGGGGTGAGACCCAGTACTTC. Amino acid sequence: CSAYRGETQYF.

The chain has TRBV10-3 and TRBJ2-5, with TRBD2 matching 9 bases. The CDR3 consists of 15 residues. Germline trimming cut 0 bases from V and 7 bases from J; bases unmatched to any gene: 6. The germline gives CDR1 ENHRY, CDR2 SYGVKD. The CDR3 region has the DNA TGTGCCATCAGTGAGTCTGCTAGCGGGGAACGGACCCAGTACTTC. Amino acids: CAISESASGERTQYF.

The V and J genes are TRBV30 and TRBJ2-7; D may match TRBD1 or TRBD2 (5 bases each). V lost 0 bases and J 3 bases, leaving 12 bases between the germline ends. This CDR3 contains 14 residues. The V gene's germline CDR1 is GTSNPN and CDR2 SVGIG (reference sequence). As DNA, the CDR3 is TGTGCCTGGAGTGTACGGGGCAGGTTCTACGAGCAGTACTTC. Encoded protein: CAWSVRGRFYEQYF.

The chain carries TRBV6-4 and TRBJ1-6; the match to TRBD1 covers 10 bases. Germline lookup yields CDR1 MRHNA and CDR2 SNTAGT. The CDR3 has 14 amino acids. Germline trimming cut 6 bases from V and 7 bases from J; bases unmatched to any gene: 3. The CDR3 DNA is TGTGCCAGCAGCCCGACAGGGGGCAATTCACCCCTCCACTTT. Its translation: CASSPTGGNSPLHF.

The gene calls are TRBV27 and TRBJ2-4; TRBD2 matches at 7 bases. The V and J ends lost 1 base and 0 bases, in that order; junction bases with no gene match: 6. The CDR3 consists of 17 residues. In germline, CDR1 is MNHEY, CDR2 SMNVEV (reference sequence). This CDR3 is CASSLLVGEGAKNIQYF. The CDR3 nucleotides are TGTGCCAGCAGTTTATTGGTGGGGGAGGGAGCCAAAAACATTCAGTACTTC.

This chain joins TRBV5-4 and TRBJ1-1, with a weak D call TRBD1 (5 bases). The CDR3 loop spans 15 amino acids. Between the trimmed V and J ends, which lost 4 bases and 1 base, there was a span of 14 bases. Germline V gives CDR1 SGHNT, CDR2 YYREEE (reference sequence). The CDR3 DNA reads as TGTGCCAGCAGCCCTGGGGGGGGAGGGAACACTGAAGCTTTCTTT. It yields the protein CASSPGGGGNTEAFF.

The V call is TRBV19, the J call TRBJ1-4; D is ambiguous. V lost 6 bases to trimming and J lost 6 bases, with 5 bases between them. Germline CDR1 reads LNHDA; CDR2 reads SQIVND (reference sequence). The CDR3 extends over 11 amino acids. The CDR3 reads CASRIDEKLFF. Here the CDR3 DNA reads TGTGCCAGTAGGATTGATGAAAAACTGTTTTTT. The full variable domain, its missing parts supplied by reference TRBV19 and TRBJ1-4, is DGGITQSPKYLFRKEGQNVTLSCEQNLNHDAMYWYRQDPGQGLRLIYYSQIVNDFQKGDIAEGYSVSREKKESFPLTVTSAQKNPTAFYLCASRIDEKLFFGSGTQLSVL.

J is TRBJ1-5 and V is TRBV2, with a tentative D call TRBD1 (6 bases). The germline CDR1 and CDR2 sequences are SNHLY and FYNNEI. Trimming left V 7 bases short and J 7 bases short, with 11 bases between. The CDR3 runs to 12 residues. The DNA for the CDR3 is TGTGCCAGCAAGGGGGATCACCAGCCCCAGCATTTT. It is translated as CASKGDHQPQHF.

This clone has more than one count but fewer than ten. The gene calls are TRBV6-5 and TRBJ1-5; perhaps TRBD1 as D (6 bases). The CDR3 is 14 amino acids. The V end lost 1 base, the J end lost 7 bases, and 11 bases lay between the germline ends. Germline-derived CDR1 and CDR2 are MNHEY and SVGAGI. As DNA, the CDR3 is TGTGCCAGCAGTTACTACGAAGGGGGGCAGCCCCAGCATTTT. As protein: CASSYYEGGQPQHF.

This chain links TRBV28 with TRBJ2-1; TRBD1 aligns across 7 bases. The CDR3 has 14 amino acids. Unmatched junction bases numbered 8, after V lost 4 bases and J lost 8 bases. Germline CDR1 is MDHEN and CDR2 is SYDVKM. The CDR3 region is CASSSGQVVDEQFF. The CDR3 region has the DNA TGTGCCAGCAGTTCCGGACAGGTCGTCGATGAGCAGTTCTTC.

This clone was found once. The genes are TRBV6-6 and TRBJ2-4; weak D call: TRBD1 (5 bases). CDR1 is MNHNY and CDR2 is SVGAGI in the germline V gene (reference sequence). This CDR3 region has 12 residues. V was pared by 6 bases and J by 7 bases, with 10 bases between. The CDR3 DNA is TGTGCCAGCAGCCCCTCAGGGAACATTCAGTACTTC. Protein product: CASSPSGNIQYF.

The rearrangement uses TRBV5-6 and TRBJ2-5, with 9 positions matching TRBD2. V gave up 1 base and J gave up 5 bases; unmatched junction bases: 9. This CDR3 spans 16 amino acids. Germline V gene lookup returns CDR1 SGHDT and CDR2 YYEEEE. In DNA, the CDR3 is TGTGCCAGCAGCTTGTGGGCTAGCGGGGAGATGGAGACCCAGTACTTC. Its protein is CASSLWASGEMETQYF.

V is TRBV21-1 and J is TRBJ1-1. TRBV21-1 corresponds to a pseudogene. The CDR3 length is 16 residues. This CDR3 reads CASSSPRKTRRAEAFF. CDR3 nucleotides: TGTGCCAGCAGCTCCCCCAGGAAGACACGGAGGGCTGAAGCTTTCTTT.

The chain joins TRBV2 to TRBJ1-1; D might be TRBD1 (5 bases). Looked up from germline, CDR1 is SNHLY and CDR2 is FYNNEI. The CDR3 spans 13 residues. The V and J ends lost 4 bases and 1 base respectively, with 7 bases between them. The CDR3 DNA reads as TGTGCCAGCAGTGTGGGGGGGAACACTGAAGCTTTCTTT. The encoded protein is CASSVGGNTEAFF.

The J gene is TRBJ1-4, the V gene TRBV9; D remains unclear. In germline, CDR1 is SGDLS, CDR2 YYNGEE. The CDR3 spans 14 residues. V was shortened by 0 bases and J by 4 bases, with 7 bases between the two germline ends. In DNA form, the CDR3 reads TGTGCCAGCAGCGTAGGTCAGATTAATGAAAAACTGTTTTTT. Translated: CASSVGQINEKLFF.

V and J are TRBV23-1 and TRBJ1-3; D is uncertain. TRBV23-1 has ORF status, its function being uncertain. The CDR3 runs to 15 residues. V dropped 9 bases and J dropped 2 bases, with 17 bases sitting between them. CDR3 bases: TGCGCCAGGCAAGGCGAGACCCGACCTGGAAACACCATATATTTT. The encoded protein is CARQGETRPGNTIYF.